Reported below is one T cell receptor beta chain. Its antigen is not yet known. Per-base qualities were not stored, and no clone one base away is much larger. The data derive from a study of blood T cell repertoires in COVID-19 (dated by TCRdb to about 2020). At the level of the whole study: Collaborator samples came from the United States, Italy and Spain and covered acute and convalescent phases of COVID-19. The material from the prospective study consisted of cDNA or gDNA derived from T cells, B-cell-depleted T cells, or PBMCs. Deeply sampled blood TCRbeta repertoires from subjects exposed to, actively infected with, or recovered from COVID-19 were included in the dataset. The repertoires were released in a freely available public database meant as a resource for research on the immune response to SARS-CoV-2. Samples came from the ongoing ImmuneRACE study (first 160 participants) plus 1,254 subjects from 6 global collaborators. Sample metadata almost always included a de-identified subject ID, COVID-19 status, age in years and sex. HLA class I and class II types, where available, came from metadata supplied by the sample provider rather than from assay-based typing. Study-wide conclusions, independent of this receptor: The amount of clinical and demographic metadata varied by source and participant and was provided uncurated.

Clipping removes 7 bases from V and 0 bases from J, with 8 as the unmatched junction base count. CDR1 LNHDA and CDR2 SQIVND were looked up in the germline V gene (reference sequence). The CDR3 has 15 amino acids, counting the end cysteine and phenylalanine. This entry keeps only the CDR3 DNA: 45 bases, framed from base 1. The immunoSEQ Assay, a bias-controlled multiplex PCR, was used to amplify TCRbeta CDR3 regions from genomic DNA. The authors' analysis ran thus. The number of nucleated cells in each sample was estimated from the amplification of reference gene primers within the assay. Sequence reads were collapsed and filtered to measure the absolute abundance of every unique TCRbeta CDR3 rearrangement. For each sample, productive Simpson clonality was calculated by taking the square root of Simpson's diversity index across productive rearrangements. In TCRdb, the immuneACCESS table is reduced to in-frame sequences with V and J assigned. These tables do not hold every clone; where another copy was compared, an unresolved V gene accounts for under half, and the others remain unexplained. The DNA gave D and trimming, while V, J and clone size come from that table. In this sample the table shows 200,000 to 250,000 clones, 89% of which occur a single time. Under 7.5% of the sample is held by the ten biggest clonotypes.

A second Seattle source provided samples from volunteer blood donors who had recovered from COVID-19. Collaborating institutions collected whole blood in K2EDTA tubes following their own protocols. For TCRbeta analysis, collaborators shipped samples in one of three forms: frozen whole blood, isolated PBMCs, or DNA extracted from either of those sample types. This clonotype was sampled from a man aged 55 to 70 who had recovered from COVID-19. The sequenced sample was peripheral blood. This chain is built from TRBV19 and TRBJ1-1; TRBD1 matches 7 bases in the middle. The CDR3 protein is CASTRTGQMNTEAFF. The nucleotides read TGTGCCAGTACGCGCACGGGACAGATGAACACTGAAGCTTTCTTT. Extended through the reference TRBV19 and TRBJ1-1 proteins, this CDR3 yields the full variable domain: DGGITQSPKYLFRKEGQNVTLSCEQNLNHDAMYWYRQDPGQGLRLIYYSQIVNDFQKGDIAEGYSVSREKKESFPLTVTSAQKNPTAFYLCASTRTGQMNTEAFFGQGTRLTVV.